This T cell receptor (beta chain) was retrieved from a study of T cells in Graves' hyperthyroidism and ophthalmopathy. The germline CDR1 and CDR2 sequences are KGHSH and LQKENI. The CDR3 extends over 16 amino acids. Trimming stripped 0 bases from V and 0 bases from J, with 9 bases between. Amplified TCR beta CDR3 regions came from RNA transcripts. HTBI primers drove first-round RT-PCR of the TCR CDR3. One entry per CDR3 protein results from TCRdb running MiXCR on the multiplex PCR reads. The repertoire holds fewer than 700,000 distinct CDR3 sequences, with about 17% as singletons. Broader study findings: The model predicted ophthalmopathy a median 6.5 months before onset.

There are a few counts of this clonotype. Its matching antigen is unknown. Sequenced material: blood. The chain is built from TRBV18 and TRBJ1-3; a weak D match, TRBD1 (5 bases). The receptor was isolated from a woman between 25 and 40 years old with Graves' hyperthyroidism. This CDR3 is CASSPPSDSSGNTIYF. The DNA for the CDR3 is TGTGCCAGCTCACCACCAAGTGACAGCTCTGGAAACACCATATATTTT.